The subject of this entry is one TCR beta chain. The CDR3 length is 17 residues. Per the germline V gene, CDR1 is LGHNA and CDR2 is YSLEER. V lost 0 bases and J lost 2; bases outside the gene matches: 5. This sample is drawn from a study of T cells after yellow fever vaccination. In the study overall: Low-cell-number fractions underwent preparation using SMART-Seq v4 Ultra Low Input.

The TCR cDNA carried a universal primer site and UMIs from 5'RACE template switching. TCRdb called the 5' RACE reads again in MiXCR, with one record for every CDR3 protein. There are about 300,000 distinct CDR3 sequences in the sample; approximately 10% occur only once, and 3% to 4% lies in the top ten. The clonotype was recovered from a man between 18 and 29 years old who received the YFV17D yellow fever vaccine. The starting material was CD4+ T cells sorted from PBMCs, obtained 5 days after the yellow fever booster vaccination. V usage is TRBV4-3 and J usage is TRBJ1-4; 8 bases are a match to TRBD1. The CDR3 region has the DNA TGCGCCAGCAGCCAAGATGCCCCAGGGGGCACTAATGAAAAACTGTTTTTT. Residues: CASSQDAPGGTNEKLFF.